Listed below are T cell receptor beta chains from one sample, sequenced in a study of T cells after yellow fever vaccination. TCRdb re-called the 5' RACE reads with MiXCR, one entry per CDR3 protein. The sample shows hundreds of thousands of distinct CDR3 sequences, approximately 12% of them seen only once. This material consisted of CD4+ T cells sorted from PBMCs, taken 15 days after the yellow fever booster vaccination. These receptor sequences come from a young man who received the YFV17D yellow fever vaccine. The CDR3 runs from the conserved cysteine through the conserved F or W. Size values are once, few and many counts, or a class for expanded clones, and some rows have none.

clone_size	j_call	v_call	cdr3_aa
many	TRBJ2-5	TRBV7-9	CASSLDNGAQETQYF
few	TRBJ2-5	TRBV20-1	CSARGRETQYF
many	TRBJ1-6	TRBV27	CASSLLGFSNSPLHF
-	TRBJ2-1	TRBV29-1	CSVRRTAYNEQFF
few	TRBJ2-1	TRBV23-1	CASSQSCIRRAYNEQFF
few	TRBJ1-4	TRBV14	CASSLLDRGGEKLFF
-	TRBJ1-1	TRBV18	CASSPFDRGTEAFF
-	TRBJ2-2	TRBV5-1	CASSDVAGAFGELFF
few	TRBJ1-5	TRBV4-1	CASSQEGGGQSNQPQHF
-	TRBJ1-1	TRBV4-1	CASSQTAVRTRTEAFF
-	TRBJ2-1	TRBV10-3	CATPDYSNEQFF
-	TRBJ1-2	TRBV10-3	CAISESSGLQPYGYTF
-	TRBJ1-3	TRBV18	CASSRLTSSGNTIYF
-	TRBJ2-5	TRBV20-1	CSASSLSQETQYF
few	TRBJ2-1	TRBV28	CASSSGAHEQFF
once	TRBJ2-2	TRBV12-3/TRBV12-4	CASSLIAGSGELFF
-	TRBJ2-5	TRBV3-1	CASSQDARFAGEETQYF
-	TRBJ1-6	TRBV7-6	CASSLAIRGRRNSPLHF
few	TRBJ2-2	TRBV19	CASRPVPTGELFF
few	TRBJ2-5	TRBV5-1	CASLADGMETQYF
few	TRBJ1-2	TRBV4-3	CASSQALGQERDYGYTF
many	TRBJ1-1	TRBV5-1	CASSTGGGTEAFF
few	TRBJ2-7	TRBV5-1	CASSQDAYEQYF
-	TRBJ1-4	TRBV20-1	CSAKSRDRADEKLFF
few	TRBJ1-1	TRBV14	CASSTRLNSEAFF
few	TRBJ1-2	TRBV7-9	CASSFRDRGSTGYTF
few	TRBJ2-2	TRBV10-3	CAISTRQGRLAGELFF
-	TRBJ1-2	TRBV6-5	CASRPSGSNYGYTF
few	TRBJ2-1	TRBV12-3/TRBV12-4	CASSLEGTTRRPEQFF
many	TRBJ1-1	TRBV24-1	CATSEPGGTEAFF
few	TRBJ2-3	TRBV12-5	CASAIGLTDTQYF
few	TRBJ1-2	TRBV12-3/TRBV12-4	CASTVTNYGYTF
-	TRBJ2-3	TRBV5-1	CASRTTGDSSTDTQYF
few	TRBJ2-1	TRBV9	CASSVSTTRGEPYNEQFF
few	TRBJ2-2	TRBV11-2	CASSPLAGGGTGELFF
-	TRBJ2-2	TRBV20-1	CSARTGPTGELFF
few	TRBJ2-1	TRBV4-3	CASSQDAGRFQEQFF
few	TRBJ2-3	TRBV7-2	CASSLRPQGSTDTQYF
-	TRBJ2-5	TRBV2	CASSASYAQETQYF
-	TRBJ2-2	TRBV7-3	CASSRGSGPSMGELFF
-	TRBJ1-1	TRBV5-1	CASSATGRQMNTEAFF
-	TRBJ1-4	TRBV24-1	CATSDSGAGREKLFF
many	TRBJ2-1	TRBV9	CASSVEPRGGKDEQFF